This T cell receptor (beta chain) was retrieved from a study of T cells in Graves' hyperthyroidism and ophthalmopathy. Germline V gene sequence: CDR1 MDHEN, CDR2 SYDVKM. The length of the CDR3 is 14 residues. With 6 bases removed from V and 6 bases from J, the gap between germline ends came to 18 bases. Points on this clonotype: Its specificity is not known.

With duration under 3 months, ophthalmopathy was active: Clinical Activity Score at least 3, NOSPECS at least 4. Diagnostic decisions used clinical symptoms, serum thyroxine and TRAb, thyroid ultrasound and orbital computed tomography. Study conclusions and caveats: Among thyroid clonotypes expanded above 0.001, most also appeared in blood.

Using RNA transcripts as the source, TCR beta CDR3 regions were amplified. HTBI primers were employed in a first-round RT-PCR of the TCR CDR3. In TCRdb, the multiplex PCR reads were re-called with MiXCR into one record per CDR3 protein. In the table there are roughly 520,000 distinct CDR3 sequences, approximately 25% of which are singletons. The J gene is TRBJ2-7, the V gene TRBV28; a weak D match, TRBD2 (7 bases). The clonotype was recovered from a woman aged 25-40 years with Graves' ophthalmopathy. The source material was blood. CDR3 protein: CASRFGGGRGEQYF. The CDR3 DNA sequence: TGTGCCAGCAGATTCGGCGGGGGCCGGGGCGAGCAGTACTTC.